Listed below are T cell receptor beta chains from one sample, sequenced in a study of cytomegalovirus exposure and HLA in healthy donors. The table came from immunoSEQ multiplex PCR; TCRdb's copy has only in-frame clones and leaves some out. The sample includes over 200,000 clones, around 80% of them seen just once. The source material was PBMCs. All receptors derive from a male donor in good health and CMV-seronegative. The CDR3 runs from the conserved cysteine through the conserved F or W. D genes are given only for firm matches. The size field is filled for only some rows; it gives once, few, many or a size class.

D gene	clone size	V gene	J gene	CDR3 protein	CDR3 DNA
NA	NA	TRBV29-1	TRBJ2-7	CSVEDWGEGSYEQYF	TGCAGCGTTGAAGATTGGGGAGAAGGGTCCTACGAGCAGTACTTC
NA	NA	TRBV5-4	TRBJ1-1	CASSWAPQGITEAFF	TGTGCCAGCAGCTGGGCGCCCCAGGGGATCACTGAAGCTTTCTTT
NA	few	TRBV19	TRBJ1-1	CASSTPGEGGRAEAFF	TGTGCCAGTAGTACGCCTGGTGAGGGTGGGAGGGCTGAAGCTTTCTTT
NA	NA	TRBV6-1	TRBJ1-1	CASSRQTVMNTEAFF	TGTGCCAGCAGTCGACAGACAGTTATGAACACTGAAGCTTTCTTT
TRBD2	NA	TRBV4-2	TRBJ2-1	CASSQLAGERGEQFF	TGTGCCAGCAGCCAACTAGCGGGAGAGAGGGGTGAGCAGTTCTTC
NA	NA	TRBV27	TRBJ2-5	CASSPPGEKETQYF	TGTGCCAGCAGTCCGCCCGGGGAGAAAGAGACCCAGTACTTC
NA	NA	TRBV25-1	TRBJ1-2	CASIGGGYGYTF	TGTGCCAGCATAGGGGGTGGCTATGGCTACACCTTC
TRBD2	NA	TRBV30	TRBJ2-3	CAWGLAGGITDTQYF	TGTGCCTGGGGACTAGCGGGGGGTATAACAGATACGCAGTATTTT
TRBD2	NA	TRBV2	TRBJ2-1	CASRGAGNNEQFF	TGTGCCAGCCGGGGAGCGGGAAACAATGAGCAGTTCTTC
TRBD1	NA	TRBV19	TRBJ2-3	CASSSQGAGADTQYF	TGTGCCAGTAGCTCACAGGGGGCTGGGGCAGATACGCAGTATTTT
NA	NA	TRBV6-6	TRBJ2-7	CASSYLRSEGYEQYF	TGTGCCAGCAGTTATTTGAGATCGGAGGGCTACGAGCAGTACTTC
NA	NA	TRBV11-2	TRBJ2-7	CASSSQTVYSYEQYF	TGTGCCAGCAGCTCTCAGACAGTCTACTCCTACGAGCAGTACTTC
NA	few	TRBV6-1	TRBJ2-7	CASSELGTTYEQYF	TGTGCCAGCAGTGAATTAGGGACAACCTACGAGCAGTACTTC
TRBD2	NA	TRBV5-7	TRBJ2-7	CASSTLAGASGEQYF	TGTGCCAGCAGCACTCTAGCGGGAGCCTCCGGCGAGCAGTACTTC
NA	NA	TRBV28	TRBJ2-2	CASSRSTGMGTGELFF	TGTGCCAGCAGTCGTTCTACAGGGATGGGCACCGGGGAGCTGTTTTTT
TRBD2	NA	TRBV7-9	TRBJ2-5	CASRLREGETQYF	TGTGCCAGCAGATTAAGGGAGGGAGAGACCCAGTACTTC
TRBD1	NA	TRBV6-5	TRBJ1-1	CASSSGTVSGAEAFF	TGTGCCAGCAGTTCCGGGACAGTATCGGGCGCTGAAGCTTTCTTT
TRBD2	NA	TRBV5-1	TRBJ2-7	CASSRGLAGGSYEQYF	TGCGCCAGCAGCCGAGGACTAGCGGGAGGGTCCTACGAGCAGTACTTC
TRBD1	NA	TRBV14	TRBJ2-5	CASSQGTGGGETQYF	TGTGCCAGCAGCCAGGGGACAGGGGGCGGGGAGACCCAGTACTTC
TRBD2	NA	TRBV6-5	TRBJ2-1	CASSYSTSGRNEQFF	TGTGCCAGCAGTTACTCAACTAGCGGGAGAAATGAGCAGTTCTTC
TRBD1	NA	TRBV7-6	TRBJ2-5	CASSSGQEETQYF	TGTGCCAGCAGCTCGGGACAGGAAGAGACCCAGTACTTC
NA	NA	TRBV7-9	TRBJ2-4	CASSFSLAKNIQYF	TGTGCCAGCAGCTTTAGTCTAGCCAAAAACATTCAGTACTTC
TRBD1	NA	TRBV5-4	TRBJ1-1	CASSGQGGNTEAFF	TGTGCCAGCAGCGGACAGGGTGGTAACACTGAAGCTTTCTTT
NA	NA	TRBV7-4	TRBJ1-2	CASSLGQDFYGYTF	TGTGCCAGCAGCTTAGGGCAGGACTTCTATGGCTACACCTTC
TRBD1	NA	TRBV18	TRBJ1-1	CASSLTGTENTEAFF	TGTGCCAGCTCACTGACCGGGACAGAGAACACTGAAGCTTTCTTT
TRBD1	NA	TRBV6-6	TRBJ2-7	CASRPRDRGYNEQYF	TGTGCCAGCAGACCCCGGGACAGGGGGTACAACGAGCAGTACTTC
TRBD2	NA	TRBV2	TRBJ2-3	CASSWATSGSADTQYF	TGTGCCAGCAGTTGGGCGACTAGCGGGAGTGCAGATACGCAGTATTTT
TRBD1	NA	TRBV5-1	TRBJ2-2	CASRVTGVGGELFF	TGCGCCAGCAGGGTTACAGGGGTCGGCGGGGAGCTGTTTTTT
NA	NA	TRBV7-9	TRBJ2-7	CSSTQWAESYEQYF	TGTTCCAGCACCCAGTGGGCTGAGTCCTACGAGCAGTACTTC
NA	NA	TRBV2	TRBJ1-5	CASEAGGPPNQPQHF	TGTGCCAGCGAGGCAGGAGGCCCCCCCAATCAGCCCCAGCATTTT
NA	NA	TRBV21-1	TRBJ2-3	CASSNSTSGSPDTQYF	TGTGCCAGCAGCAATTCGACTAGCGGGAGTCCAGATACGCAGTATTTT
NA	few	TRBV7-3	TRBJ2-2	CASHAGLNTGELFF	TGTGCCAGCCATGCGGGGCTAAACACCGGGGAGCTGTTTTTT
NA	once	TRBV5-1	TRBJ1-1	CASSLVQGFTEAFF	TGCGCCAGCAGCTTGGTCCAGGGTTTTACTGAAGCTTTCTTT
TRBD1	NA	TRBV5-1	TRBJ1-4	CASSNRGRNEKLFF	TGCGCCAGCAGCAACAGGGGGCGTAATGAAAAACTGTTTTTT
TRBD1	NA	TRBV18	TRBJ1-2	CASSPQTGGHGYTF	TGTGCCAGCTCACCTCAAACAGGGGGCCATGGCTACACCTTC
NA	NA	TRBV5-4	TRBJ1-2	CASSSLQETYGYTF	TGTGCCAGCAGCTCCTTACAGGAGACCTATGGCTACACCTTC
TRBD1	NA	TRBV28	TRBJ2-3	CASSLPGGTQYF	TGTGCCAGCAGTCTTCCAGGGGGTACGCAGTATTTT